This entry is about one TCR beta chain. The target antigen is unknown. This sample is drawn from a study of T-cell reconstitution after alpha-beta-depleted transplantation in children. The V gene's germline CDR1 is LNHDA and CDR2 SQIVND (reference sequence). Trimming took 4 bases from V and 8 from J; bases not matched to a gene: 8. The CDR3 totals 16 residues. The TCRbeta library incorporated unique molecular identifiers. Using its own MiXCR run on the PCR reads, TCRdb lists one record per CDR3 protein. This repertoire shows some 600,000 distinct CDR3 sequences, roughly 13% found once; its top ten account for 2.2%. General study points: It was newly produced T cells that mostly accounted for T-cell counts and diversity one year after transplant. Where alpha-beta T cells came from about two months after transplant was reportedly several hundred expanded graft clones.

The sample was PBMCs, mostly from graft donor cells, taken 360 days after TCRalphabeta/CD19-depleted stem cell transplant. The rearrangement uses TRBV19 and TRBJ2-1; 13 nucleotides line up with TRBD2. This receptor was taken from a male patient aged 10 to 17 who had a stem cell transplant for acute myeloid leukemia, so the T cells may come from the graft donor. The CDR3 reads CASSKQLAGGSDEQFF. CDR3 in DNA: TGTGCCAGTAGTAAACAACTAGCGGGAGGGAGCGATGAGCAGTTCTTC.